The present T cell receptor (beta chain) was sequenced within a study of CD8+ T cells in alopecia areata. Study-wide background: It was oral tofacitinib, at 5 to 10 mg twice daily, that treated patients received. Whole-study results and caveats: With one nonresponder, baseline CD8+ expansion's link to response remains uncertain. Relative to normal scalp, lesional scalp, especially alopecia totalis/universalis, showed higher clonality. In scalp and blood, many expanded lesional clones persisted during tofacitinib.

As for treatment: oral pan-JAK inhibitor, 5-10 mg twice daily. A note on this clone: Its antigen is as yet unknown.

RNA was extracted and reverse transcribed into cDNA as the sequencing template. Sequenced by immunoSEQ multiplex PCR; TCRdb stores in-frame clones only, minus some. Of 90,000 to 120,000 clones listed, less than 90% are singletons. Germline-derived CDR1 and CDR2 are SGHAT and FQDESV (reference sequence). Trimming took 2 bases from V and 4 from J; bases not matched to a gene: 5. The CDR3 contains 16 residues. The chain links TRBV11-1 to TRBJ2-3, with 11 bases matching TRBD2. This specimen consisted of CD8+ T cells sorted from blood, obtained at week 24, from a patient treated with tofacitinib. This receptor was obtained from a human donor with alopecia areata. Written as DNA, the CDR3 is TGTGCCAGCAGCTTACCACTAGCGGGGGTTCCAGATACGCAGTATTTT. Translating gives CASSLPLAGVPDTQYF.